This T cell receptor beta chain is drawn from a study of beta chain features in type 1 diabetes. All of the isolated RNA was reverse transcribed, so expressed TCRB transcripts were sequenced. Only in-frame clones appear in the TCRdb table, and some are missing; sequencing was by immunoSEQ multiplex PCR. The sample lists 240,000 or so clones; 25% to 30% were seen once. The sample comprised central memory CD4+ T cells from blood. The source of this sequence is a man aged 25-40 years in good health.

This CDR3 is CASSESEAQGYNEQFF. In DNA form, the CDR3 reads TGTGCCAGCAGCGAATCGGAGGCCCAGGGGTACAATGAGCAGTTCTTC. The rearrangement joins TRBV7-6 to TRBJ2-1, with D tentatively TRBD1 (6 bases). This CDR3 comprises 16 residues. Germline CDR1 and CDR2: SGHVS and FNYEAQ. The V gene lost 5 bases and the J gene lost 4 bases, with 18 bases spanning the gap.